These 3 T cell receptor beta chains were all obtained from the same sample, sequenced in a study of cytomegalovirus exposure and HLA in healthy donors. PCR involved 60 Vbeta and 13 Jbeta primers. The repertoire was sequenced with immunoSEQ multiplex PCR; TCRdb's copy has only in-frame clones and lacks some. The sample consists of roughly 190,000 clones, 10% to 15% of them appearing once. Material: PBMCs. The receptors were sampled from a man aged 45-65 years in good health and CMV-seropositive.

V gene TRBV7-9 combines with J gene TRBJ2-1, with D possibly TRBD1 on 5 matching bases. This CDR3 is built from 13 residues. V lost 8 bases to trimming and J lost 5 bases, with 13 bases between them. Germline-derived CDR1 and CDR2 are SEHNR and FQNEAQ (reference sequence). The CDR3 bases are TGTGCCAGCGTAGACAGAGATGACAATGAGCAGTTCTTC. Protein: CASVDRDDNEQFF.

This chain joins TRBV2 and TRBJ2-7, with TRBD1 as a possible D gene (6 bases). V gave up 5 bases and J gave up 3 bases, with 11 bases separating them. Germline V gene sequence: CDR1 SNHLY, CDR2 FYNNEI. The CDR3 has 13 amino acids. The CDR3 DNA follows: TGTGCCAGCAGTATCCTCAGGGGCTACGAGCAGTACGTC. Encoded protein: CASSILRGYEQYV.

The chain joins TRBV5-8 to TRBJ2-3, with 9 bases that match TRBD1. Germline CDR1 SGHTS, CDR2 YDEGEE. V dropped 4 bases and J dropped 4; count of bases not matched to a gene: 7. CDR3 length equals 15 residues. The CDR3 loop is CASSALTGGPDTQYF. CDR3 bases: TGTGCCAGCAGCGCCCTTACAGGGGGCCCAGATACGCAGTATTTT.